This T cell receptor beta chain comes out of a study of cytomegalovirus exposure and HLA in healthy donors. Study as a whole: Early released data had around 89 million unique TCRs, all coming from HLA-typed donors.

PCR amplification relied on 60 Vbeta primers (plus 13 Jbeta primers). Authors' processing steps: A follow-up analysis tallied about 88 million unique TCR beta chains, 9 million to 11 million shared. Assay: immunoSEQ multiplex PCR; the TCRdb copy retains only in-frame clones and omits some. V and J calls and clone size are copied from that table; D and trimming were computed from the DNA. The sample gives around 100,000 clones, 70% to 80% of which show up once; 15% to 20% is in the top ten. This clone has more than one count but fewer than ten. Germline lookup yields CDR1 SGHDT and CDR2 YYEEEE. The CDR3 has 15 amino acids. Trimming removed 0 bases from V and 2 bases from J; junction bases left unmatched: 2.

This TCR derives from a woman in her sixties or seventies in good health and CMV-seropositive. The sequenced material came from PBMCs. The chain combines TRBV5-6 with TRBJ2-3; 8 bases fit TRBD1. CDR3: CASSLEDRVTDTQYF. The DNA for the CDR3 is TGTGCCAGCAGCTTGGAGGACAGGGTCACAGATACGCAGTATTTT. The full variable domain, its missing parts supplied by reference TRBV5-6 and TRBJ2-3, is DAGVTQSPTHLIKTRGQQVTLRCSPKSGHDTVSWYQQALGQGPQFIFQYYEEEERQRGNFPDRFSGHQFPNYSSELNVNALLLGDSALYLCASSLEDRVTDTQYFGPGTRLTVL.